This T cell receptor beta chain was captured by sequencing in a study of radiation and T cells in renal cell carcinoma (dated by TCRdb to between 2020 and 2021). Some background on the complete study: Samples came from a clinical trial, in which primary renal cell carcinomas received 15 Gy stereotactic body radiation therapy followed by nephrectomy 4 weeks later. TCR beta sequencing covered some 55 samples in total, comprising some 26 tumors and 27 peripheral blood samples. In the 55 or so samples combined, some 4,100,000 unique CDR3 nucleotide sequences were found, encoding 2.5 million to 3 million unique CDR3 amino acid sequences.

Regarding this clone: Its antigen specificity is not known. Per-base qualities were not stored, and no clone one base away is much larger.

The CDR3 has 15 amino acids, counting the end cysteine and phenylalanine. Of all the DNA, just the CDR3 is kept, 45 bases in frame from base 1. Unmatched junction bases come to 5, with V trimmed by 2 bases and J by 2 bases. The germline V gene (reference sequence) yields MNHEY for CDR1 and SMNVEV for CDR2. The immunoSEQ kit was used, according to the manufacturer's recommendations, to generate TCR beta libraries from genomic DNA. For library preparation, a first multiplex PCR was performed with proprietary primers, followed by a second PCR in which unique barcodes were added, and bead cleanups were performed after each round. Each sample batch included a kit-provided positive control reaction and a negative control reaction. The final libraries underwent checking on an Agilent 4200 TapeStation D1000 ScreenTape, volumetric pooling, and quantification by qPCR. Sequencing was performed on an Illumina NextSeq500 with a MidOutput 150-cycle cartridge, and 156 Read1 and 15 Index1 cycles were run with kit custom primers. The pooled library was loaded at roughly 0.96 pM, with a 20% PhiX control spiked in. The authors processed their data as follows. Vendor-processed data were analyzed in R, and a clonotype was defined as all T cells sharing the same CDR3 nucleotide sequence. For clone abundance analyses, frequencies were normalized to the 10,000 most abundant clones per sample. Public T cell clones, which averaged fewer than five per sample, were removed prior to analysis. A difference in abundance of at least 32-fold between compartments was used to define tumor-enriched and baseline blood-enriched clonotypes. A beta-binomial differential abundance model was applied to find clonotypes that expanded or contracted between blood time points. Tumor-blood repertoire similarity was measured with the Baroni-Urbani and Buser coefficient, and groups were compared using two-tailed Wilcoxon tests in R. What TCRdb holds here is the immuneACCESS table cut down to in-frame rearrangements. Part of the clones is not present; checked against another copy, under half of the missing clones reflect an unresolved V gene, and the others are unexplained. From that table come the V and J calls and clone size; the DNA was used to work out D and trimming. The sample yields under 150,000 clones; about 81% were counted once. The ten biggest clones cover over 1.5% of the sample.

The time point label here, explained by the study, means: blood 2 weeks post-SBRT. This specimen's treatment or condition label, interpreted: 15 Gy SBRT to primary tumor, nephrectomy 4 weeks later. To track tumor-enriched clonotypes, serial peripheral blood was sampled from radiation-treated patients at baseline and at 2 weeks and 4 weeks after SBRT. Every patient had renal cell carcinoma of clear cell pathology. Genomic DNA for TCR sequencing was prepared using the QIAamp DNA Blood Mini Kit (Qiagen). The analyses included just those samples that passed every quality control check. Overall study outcomes, separate from this receptor: An increase in top tumor clonotypes in blood was observed from baseline to 2 weeks post-radiation, followed by contraction by 4 weeks, which was taken to suggest transient expansion of tumor-resident clones. Because pretreatment tumor biopsies were not available, the baseline intratumoral presence of clonotypes could not be determined. Because the trial had a single-armed design, the trial could not examine how radiation dose or scheduling affected the TCR repertoire. Tracking of blood repertoire dynamics stopped at approximately four weeks after treatment, with no follow-up past that point.

The sequenced sample was blood, obtained from a patient whose treatment included radiotherapy and nephrectomy. Recombination joined TRBV27 with TRBJ2-7; 8 bases in between match TRBD2. The source of this sequence is a woman aged 55-70 years with renal cell carcinoma. CDR3 loop: CASSLAGGYPYEQYF. The nucleotide sequence reads as follows: TGTGCCAGCAGTTTAGCGGGAGGTTACCCCTACGAGCAGTACTTC.